These T cell receptor beta chains were read from a single sample in a study of blood T cells in healthy people across ages. TCRdb ran MiXCR on the 5' RACE reads and lists one entry per CDR3 protein. The sample lists hundreds of thousands of distinct CDR3 sequences; approximately 31% were seen once. The source material was blood. The receptors shown here come from a woman aged 80 or over in good health. Both conserved end residues are part of each CDR3. The D gene is left open where the match is weak. Clone size is stated in some rows and not others, as once, few, many or a class when expanded.

v_call	j_call	clone_size	d_call	cdr3_aa	cdr3_nt
TRBV18	TRBJ1-2	-	-	CASSEGGNGYTF	TGTGCCAGCTCAGAGGGGGGAAATGGCTACACCTTC
TRBV11-2	TRBJ1-2	-	-	CASSRAQVRDGYTF	TGTGCCAGCAGCAGGGCCCAAGTTAGGGATGGCTACACCTTC
TRBV5-6	TRBJ2-5	many	-	CASSFMDETQYF	TGTGCCAGCAGCTTCATGGACGAGACCCAGTACTTC
TRBV11-2	TRBJ1-4	few	-	CASSSLVGAPNEKLFF	TGTGCCAGCAGTTCCCTTGTGGGGGCCCCTAATGAAAAACTGTTTTTT
TRBV27	TRBJ2-7	many	-	CANSPGLSYEQYF	TGTGCCAACAGTCCTGGCCTCTCCTACGAGCAGTACTTC
TRBV7-3	TRBJ1-6	few	-	CASSPGGGDYSPLHF	TGTGCCAGCAGCCCGGGGGGGGGTGACTATTCACCCCTCCACTTT
TRBV7-9	TRBJ2-7	many	TRBD1	CASSLGQGPSAYEQYF	TGTGCCAGCAGCTTAGGACAGGGACCTTCGGCGTACGAGCAGTACTTC
TRBV20-1	TRBJ2-5	many	TRBD2	CSARPPGGRKTQYF	TGCAGTGCCCGACCTCCGGGGGGGAGGAAGACCCAGTACTTC
TRBV19	TRBJ2-7	-	-	CATRYGGEQYF	TGTGCCACGCGTTACGGGGGCGAGCAGTACTTC
TRBV5-1	TRBJ2-2	-	-	CASSNPGNTGELFF	TGCGCCAGCAGCAACCCAGGGAACACCGGGGAGCTGTTTTTT
TRBV20-1	TRBJ2-5	many	TRBD2	CSATSGGREETQYF	TGCAGTGCTACTAGCGGGGGGCGGGAAGAGACCCAGTACTTC
TRBV4-3	TRBJ1-2	many	TRBD1	CASSQAHGQGVYGYTF	TGCGCCAGCAGCCAAGCCCATGGACAGGGGGTTTATGGCTACACCTTC
TRBV30	TRBJ2-7	many	-	CAWSVSRYEQYF	TGTGCCTGGAGTGTTAGTAGGTACGAGCAGTACTTC
TRBV7-7	TRBJ2-5	few	TRBD1	CASSSGGGQGQETQYF	TGTGCTAGCAGCTCTGGGGGGGGACAGGGCCAAGAGACCCAGTACTTC
TRBV10-1	TRBJ2-3	-	-	CASSDYLDTQYF	TGCGCCAGCAGTGACTACTTAGATACGCAGTATTTT
TRBV7-9	TRBJ2-3	-	TRBD2	CASSSILGGGTDTQYF	TGTGCCAGCAGCTCCATTCTGGGGGGGGGCACAGATACGCAGTATTTT
TRBV7-6	TRBJ1-1	-	-	CASSSGQRNTEAFF	TGTGCCAGCAGCTCCGGACAGAGGAACACTGAAGCTTTCTTT
TRBV20-1	TRBJ1-6	-	-	CSARTVRDSPLHF	TGCAGTGCTCGGACGGTGAGGGATTCACCCCTCCACTTT
TRBV9	TRBJ1-1	-	-	CASSVGGGRNTEAFF	TGTGCCAGCAGCGTAGGTGGGGGGAGGAACACTGAAGCTTTCTTT
TRBV28	TRBJ2-1	medium-sized	-	CASSLMTVRVNEQFF	TGTGCCAGCAGTTTGATGACGGTTAGAGTAAATGAGCAGTTCTTC
TRBV19	TRBJ2-4	many	-	CASSPGTAWRQNIQYF	TGTGCCAGTAGTCCCGGGACGGCCTGGAGGCAAAACATTCAGTACTTC
TRBV20-1	TRBJ2-1	many	TRBD2	CSAGLAGNEQFF	TGCAGTGCAGGACTAGCGGGGAATGAGCAGTTCTTC
TRBV10-3	TRBJ2-3	many	-	CAISEPIRTQTTDTQYF	TGTGCCATCAGTGAGCCAATCCGGACTCAGACTACAGATACGCAGTATTTT
TRBV3-1	TRBJ2-2	many	TRBD2	CASSQPVPGGPGELFF	TGTGCCAGCAGCCAACCCGTACCGGGGGGGCCCGGGGAGCTGTTTTTT
TRBV2	TRBJ2-7	many	-	CASRDHGGSGNYEQYF	TGTGCCAGCAGGGATCACGGTGGGTCAGGGAACTACGAGCAGTACTTC
TRBV28	TRBJ2-7	-	-	CASSPNRYSTYEQYF	TGTGCCAGCAGCCCCAACAGATATTCTACCTACGAGCAGTACTTC
TRBV20-1	TRBJ2-7	few	-	CSASTPGRGNEQYF	TGCAGTGCTAGTACGCCGGGACGGGGGAACGAGCAGTACTTC
TRBV2	TRBJ1-2	few	-	CASSPEKDYGYTF	TGTGCCAGCAGTCCCGAGAAAGACTATGGCTACACCTTC
TRBV10-3	TRBJ2-7	many	TRBD2	CAITTTSGAYEQYF	TGTGCCATCACCACGACTAGCGGGGCGTACGAGCAGTACTTC
TRBV6-5	TRBJ1-2	many	TRBD1	CASTAGQNYGYTF	TGTGCCAGCACCGCGGGACAGAACTATGGCTACACCTTC
TRBV12-3/TRBV12-4	TRBJ1-5	many	-	CASSSIRARNQPQHF	TGTGCCAGCAGCTCCATCAGGGCGCGCAATCAGCCCCAGCATTTT